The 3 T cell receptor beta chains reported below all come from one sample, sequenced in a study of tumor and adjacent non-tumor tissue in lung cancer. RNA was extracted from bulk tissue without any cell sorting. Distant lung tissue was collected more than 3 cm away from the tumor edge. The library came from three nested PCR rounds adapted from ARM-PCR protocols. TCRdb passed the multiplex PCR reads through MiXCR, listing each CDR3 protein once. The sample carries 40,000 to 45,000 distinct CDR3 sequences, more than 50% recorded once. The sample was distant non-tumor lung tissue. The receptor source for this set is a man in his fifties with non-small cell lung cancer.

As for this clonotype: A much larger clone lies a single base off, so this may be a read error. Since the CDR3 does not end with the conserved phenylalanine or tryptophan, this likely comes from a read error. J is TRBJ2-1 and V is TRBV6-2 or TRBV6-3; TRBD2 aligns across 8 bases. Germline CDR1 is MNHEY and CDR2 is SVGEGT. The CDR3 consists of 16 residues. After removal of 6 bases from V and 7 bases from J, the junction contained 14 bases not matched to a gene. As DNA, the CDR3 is TGTGCCAGCAGACGGGGGGGAATGGCATCAGGGAATGAGCAGTTCCTC. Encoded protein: CASRRGGMASGNEQFL.

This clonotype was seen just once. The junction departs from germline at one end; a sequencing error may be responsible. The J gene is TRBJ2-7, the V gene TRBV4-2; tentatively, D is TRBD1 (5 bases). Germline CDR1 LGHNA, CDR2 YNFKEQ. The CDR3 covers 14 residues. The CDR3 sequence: CASSQVQGPYDQYF. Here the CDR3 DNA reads TGTGCCAGCAGCCAAGTGCAGGGCCCCTACGACCAGTACTTT.

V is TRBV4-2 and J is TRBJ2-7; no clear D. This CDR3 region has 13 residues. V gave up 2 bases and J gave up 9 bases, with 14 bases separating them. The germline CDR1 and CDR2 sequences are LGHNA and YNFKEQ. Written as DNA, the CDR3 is TGTGCCAGCAGCCAATATGGTCCGCTCGGGCAGTACTTC. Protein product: CASSQYGPLGQYF.